This T cell receptor beta chain was identified during a study of vaccination and CD4 T cells after COVID-19. Across the whole study: Nasal swab PCR detected SARS-CoV-2 in convalescent patients, who comprised roughly nine mild cases and one severe case. Six men and four women formed the convalescents, two being Hispanic. Study results and limitations: Spike mono-reactivity was found in 304 of 307 vaccine-specific clones from convalescent patients.

Sequencing of DNA taken from cultured CD4+ T cells relied on the Oncomine TCR Beta short-read assay. Scientists extracted genomic DNA from CD4+ T cells grown in culture. TCRdb reprocessed the PCR reads with MiXCR, giving one entry per CDR3 protein. The data hold roughly 4,700 distinct CDR3 sequences, with 75% to 85% observed a single time. The treatment here: approximately 10-day PBMC culture with coronavirus spike peptide pools or control peptides (ViraFEST assay). CDR3 length equals 15 residues. Germline lookup yields CDR1 SGHVS and CDR2 FQNEAQ. V shed 5 bases and J 2 bases; nucleotides not matched to a gene: 5. About this clonotype itself: The antigen is unknown.

This sequence was found in a human donor who had recovered from COVID-19. The chain employs TRBV7-8 and TRBJ1-1; TRBD1 matches at 10 bases. The sample consisted of CD4+ T cells from blood, cultured in vitro. CDR3 protein: CASSARTGGNTEAFF. As DNA, the CDR3 is TGTGCCAGCAGCGCACGGACAGGGGGTAACACTGAAGCTTTCTTT.